This is a list of T cell receptor beta chains from one sample in a study of T cell responses to AZD1222 COVID-19 vaccine. Measured with immunoSEQ multiplex PCR; TCRdb has only the in-frame clones, and not every one. The sample lists 150,000 or so clones, about 89% seen once, with 4.5% to 6% in the top ten. Source: peripheral blood, taken on day 0 of AZD1222 vaccination. The receptors come from an adult in good health. Each CDR3 is given with its conserved first and last residue. Fields, in order: D gene, clone size, J gene, V gene, CDR3 DNA, CDR3 protein. The D gene is left open where the match is weak. Some rows have no size entry. The others give once, few or many, or a class for an expanded clone.

D: TRBD1
size: once
J: TRBJ1-3
V: TRBV3-1/TRBV3-2
DNA: TGTGCCAGCAGCCAAGGAGGCAGGGGGCTGGACACCATATATTTT
CDR3: CASSQGGRGLDTIYF

D: TRBD1
size: .
J: TRBJ1-6
V: TRBV5-1
DNA: TGCGCCAGCAGCTTGATGGGGACAGGCAATCTAAATAATTCACCCCTCCACTTT
CDR3: CASSLMGTGNLNNSPLHF

D: .
size: .
J: TRBJ2-7
V: TRBV6-2/TRBV6-3
DNA: TGTGCCAGCAGTTACGAGGCCCTGACCTGGGTCGAGCAGTACTTC
CDR3: CASSYEALTWVEQYF

D: .
size: .
J: TRBJ1-2
V: TRBV27
DNA: TGTGCCAGCAGACCCGCAGGGGTGACGGGATATGGCTACACCTTC
CDR3: CASRPAGVTGYGYTF

D: .
size: medium-sized
J: TRBJ2-7
V: TRBV4-3
DNA: TGCGCCAGCAGCCAAGATTGGGCTAGCTCCTACGAGCAGTACTTC
CDR3: CASSQDWASSYEQYF

D: .
size: .
J: TRBJ1-3
V: TRBV20-1
DNA: TGCAGTGCTAGTTTTAGGTCAAGTGGAAACACCATATATTTT
CDR3: CSASFRSSGNTIYF

D: TRBD1
size: .
J: TRBJ1-3
V: TRBV3-1/TRBV3-2
DNA: TGTGCCAGCAGCCGAAGAGGGACAGGGGCAGGAAACACCATATATTTT
CDR3: CASSRRGTGAGNTIYF

D: .
size: .
J: TRBJ1-1
V: TRBV3-1/TRBV3-2
DNA: TGTGCCAGCAGCCCCGCTGGACGGCGGATGAACACTGAAGCTTTCTTT
CDR3: CASSPAGRRMNTEAFF

D: .
size: .
J: TRBJ1-4
V: TRBV29-1
DNA: TGCAGCGTTGGGTCCCTTTCTTGGGGCCAGGGAAAACTGTTTTTT
CDR3: CSVGSLSWGQGKLFF

D: .
size: .
J: TRBJ1-6
V: TRBV4-1
DNA: TGCGCCAGCAGCCATGGGAGCTCCTATAATTCACCCCTCCACTTT
CDR3: CASSHGSSYNSPLHF

D: TRBD1
size: .
J: TRBJ1-3
V: TRBV29-1
DNA: TGCAGCGTTACCGACAGGGCTGGAAACACCATATATTTT
CDR3: CSVTDRAGNTIYF

D: .
size: .
J: TRBJ1-1
V: TRBV6-5
DNA: TGTGCCAGCAGTTACTTTTGGCCCAGCAACACTGAAGCTTTCTTT
CDR3: CASSYFWPSNTEAFF

D: .
size: .
J: TRBJ2-4
V: TRBV7-2
DNA: TGTGCCAGCAGCTTAGCCGCCAGCTCTGGGGGCATTCAGTACTTC
CDR3: CASSLAASSGGIQYF

D: TRBD1
size: .
J: TRBJ1-1
V: TRBV28
DNA: TGTGCCAGCAGTGCCCGACAGGGGGCGTTCACTGAAGCTTTCTTT
CDR3: CASSARQGAFTEAFF

D: TRBD2
size: .
J: TRBJ2-5
V: TRBV5-1
DNA: TGCGCCAGCAGCTCGGTTAGCGGGAGGGCCCTCCAAGAGACCCAGTACTTC
CDR3: CASSSVSGRALQETQYF

D: .
size: .
J: TRBJ1-5
V: TRBV24-1
DNA: TGTGCCACCAGTAACCAGTTTAATCAGCCCCAGCATTTT
CDR3: CATSNQFNQPQHF

D: .
size: medium-sized
J: TRBJ1-2
V: TRBV28
DNA: TGTGCCAGCAGTGAACCCGCGGACGGACTCTATGGCTACACCTTC
CDR3: CASSEPADGLYGYTF

D: TRBD2
size: once
J: TRBJ2-1
V: TRBV5-4
DNA: TGTGCCAGCAGCTTGGCGACTAGCGGCTACAATGAGCAGTTCTTC
CDR3: CASSLATSGYNEQFF

D: TRBD2
size: .
J: TRBJ2-7
V: TRBV2
DNA: TGTGCCAGCAGAGCTAGCGGCCGTGGGGGGGAGCAGTACTTC
CDR3: CASRASGRGGEQYF

D: TRBD2
size: once
J: TRBJ2-1
V: TRBV19
DNA: TGTGCCAGTAGTTCCCTTTGGGCGGCGGGGACTAGCTGGATCAATGAGCAGTTCTTC
CDR3: CASSSLWAAGTSWINEQFF

D: TRBD1
size: .
J: TRBJ2-5
V: TRBV18
DNA: TGTGCCAGCTCACCTCCGGGACAGGGAGGGGAGACCCAGTACTTC
CDR3: CASSPPGQGGETQYF

D: .
size: .
J: TRBJ1-2
V: TRBV12-3/TRBV12-4
DNA: TGTGCCAGCAGTTTGGGCCAGAACTATGGCTACACCTTC
CDR3: CASSLGQNYGYTF

D: TRBD1
size: few
J: TRBJ2-2
V: TRBV4-2
DNA: TGTGCCAGCAGCCAAGCTACCAGGGGGCGTTCCGGGGAGCTGTTTTTT
CDR3: CASSQATRGRSGELFF

D: .
size: .
J: TRBJ1-6
V: TRBV10-3
DNA: TGTGCCATCAGTGAGCCAAATACAGGTTCCCCCCTCCACTTT
CDR3: CAISEPNTGSPLHF

D: .
size: .
J: TRBJ1-5
V: TRBV6-5
DNA: TGTGCCAGCAGTCAAAGGGGTCGCAATCAGCCCCAGCATTTT
CDR3: CASSQRGRNQPQHF

D: .
size: .
J: TRBJ2-7
V: TRBV27
DNA: TGTGCCAGCAGTTTGGGGGACACTCGATTCTACGAGCAGTACTTC
CDR3: CASSLGDTRFYEQYF

D: .
size: .
J: TRBJ1-5
V: TRBV24-1
DNA: TGTGCCACCAGTGATGCGGGGGAAGGCAATCAGCCCCAGCATTTT
CDR3: CATSDAGEGNQPQHF

D: .
size: few
J: TRBJ2-7
V: TRBV7-6
DNA: TGTGCCAGCAGCTTAAAATATGGGGGGCGTGACAACGAGCAGTACTTC
CDR3: CASSLKYGGRDNEQYF

D: .
size: .
J: TRBJ2-5
V: TRBV12-3/TRBV12-4
DNA: TGTGCCAGCAGTTTACAGGGTCGCGAGACCCAGTACTTC
CDR3: CASSLQGRETQYF

D: TRBD2
size: .
J: TRBJ2-7
V: TRBV6-2/TRBV6-3
DNA: TGTGCCAGCAGTTACCGGGGGACTAGCGGGAACGAGCAGTACTTC
CDR3: CASSYRGTSGNEQYF

D: TRBD1
size: .
J: TRBJ2-7
V: TRBV5-1
DNA: TGCGCCAGCAGCTTCGGACAGGGCTCCTACGAGCAGTACTTC
CDR3: CASSFGQGSYEQYF

D: TRBD1
size: .
J: TRBJ1-4
V: TRBV5-1
DNA: TGCGCCAGCAGCTTAGGGGGCCCTAATGAAAAACTGTTTTTT
CDR3: CASSLGGPNEKLFF

D: .
size: .
J: TRBJ1-6
V: TRBV6-5
DNA: TGTGCCAGCAGTTCTAGCAGGGTTGGGGGTTCACCCCTCCACTTT
CDR3: CASSSSRVGGSPLHF

D: .
size: .
J: TRBJ2-7
V: TRBV6-6
DNA: TGTGCCAGCAGTGCAGGGAACGAGCAGTACTTC
CDR3: CASSAGNEQYF

D: TRBD1
size: .
J: TRBJ1-6
V: TRBV5-1
DNA: TGCGCCAGCAGCTTGACGGACAGGGGTAGAAATTCACCCCTCCACTTT
CDR3: CASSLTDRGRNSPLHF

D: .
size: .
J: TRBJ1-1
V: TRBV5-4
DNA: TGTGCCAGCAGCCCTTATCGCGCAGGGGACACTGAAGCTTTCTTT
CDR3: CASSPYRAGDTEAFF

D: .
size: .
J: TRBJ2-3
V: TRBV18
DNA: TGTGCCAGCTCACGGGGGACGGGGACCACAGATACGCAGTATTTT
CDR3: CASSRGTGTTDTQYF

D: TRBD2
size: .
J: TRBJ2-3
V: TRBV18
DNA: TGTGCCAGCTCACCGCTGGGGAGGGCAGATACGCAGTATTTT
CDR3: CASSPLGRADTQYF

D: TRBD2
size: .
J: TRBJ2-3
V: TRBV7-2
DNA: TGTGCCAGCAGCTGGATAGCGGGAGGCCATACAGATACGCAGTATTTT
CDR3: CASSWIAGGHTDTQYF

D: .
size: .
J: TRBJ1-1
V: TRBV7-8
DNA: TGTGCCAGCAGCTGGGACGGGGGTACTGAAGCTTTCTTT
CDR3: CASSWDGGTEAFF

D: TRBD1
size: .
J: TRBJ2-5
V: TRBV19
DNA: TGTGCCAGTAGCTCGGGGGACAGGGCCCTTGGCCAGTACTTC
CDR3: CASSSGDRALGQYF

D: TRBD1
size: .
J: TRBJ2-1
V: TRBV27
DNA: TGTGCCAGCAACAGACAGGGCTCCTACAATGAGCAGTTCTTC
CDR3: CASNRQGSYNEQFF

D: .
size: .
J: TRBJ1-2
V: TRBV28
DNA: TGTGCCAGCTCGGGAGGCTATGGCTACACCTTC
CDR3: CASSGGYGYTF

D: .
size: .
J: TRBJ1-6
V: TRBV7-8
DNA: TGTGCCAGCAGCTTAGATTTGAGAACGGAATATAATTCACCCCTCCACTTT
CDR3: CASSLDLRTEYNSPLHF

D: TRBD2
size: .
J: TRBJ2-1
V: TRBV27
DNA: TGTGCCAGCAGAAAAGCGGGAGGGGGCAATGAGCAGTTCTTC
CDR3: CASRKAGGGNEQFF